The present T cell receptor (beta chain) was sequenced within a study of sequential checkpoint blockade in melanoma. The overall study: Randomization was 1:1 between first-line nivolumab→ipilimumab and ipilimumab→nivolumab.

Only in-frame clones appear in the TCRdb table, and some are missing; sequencing was by immunoSEQ multiplex PCR. The sample has more than 15,000 clones, 90% to 95% seen once. Treatment meaning: randomized to nivolumab then ipilimumab (arm A) or the reverse (arm B). None of the patients previously received DNA-damaging chemotherapy. PBMC sorting kept live CD3+CD8+ cells without CD19 or CD56. The CDR3 is made up of 12 amino acids. CDR1 is MNHEY, CDR2 SMNVEV, per germline (reference sequence). Trimming took 4 bases from V and 7 from J, leaving 10 bases between them. The genes are TRBV27 and TRBJ1-1; D remains unclear. Here the sequenced sample was CD8+ T cells sorted from blood (inferred from file names), taken from a patient given nivolumab and ipilimumab in sequence. This receptor was identified in a human donor with melanoma. CDR3 region: CASSSVVGEAFF. The CDR3 bases are TGTGCCAGCAGTTCCGTTGTCGGTGAAGCTTTCTTT.